A selection of T cell receptor beta chains follows, all from one sample in a study of blood T cells in healthy people across ages. TCRdb re-called the 5' RACE reads through MiXCR, storing one row per CDR3 protein. Of 780,000 or so distinct CDR3 sequences in the sample, roughly 25% were seen once. This sample was shared with a second study, whose subject was T cells of mothers and their children.

Input material: blood. Receptor source: a boy aged 10-17 years in good health. Both conserved end residues are part of each CDR3. The D gene is left open where the match is weak. Only part of the rows carry a size: once, few, many, or a class if the clone is expanded.

CDR3aa	CDR3nt	len	abundance	v_gene	j_gene	d_gene
CASSLATTGYYEQYF	TGTGCCAGCAGCTTAGCCACGACAGGCTACTACGAGCAGTACTTC	15	NA	TRBV7-2	TRBJ2-7	NA
CASSLEGTGAIYGYTF	TGTGCCAGCAGCTTAGAAGGGACAGGGGCTATCTATGGCTACACCTTC	16	few	TRBV7-2	TRBJ1-2	TRBD1
CASSSWRGREDEQFF	TGTGCCAGCAGTTCGTGGCGCGGGAGGGAGGATGAGCAGTTCTTC	15	NA	TRBV6-5	TRBJ2-1	TRBD2
CASTRETREKLFF	TGTGCCAGTACCAGGGAGACAAGGGAAAAACTGTTTTTT	13	NA	TRBV12-3/TRBV12-4	TRBJ1-4	NA
CASSLGRTYNEQFF	TGTGCCAGCAGCTTGGGACGAACCTACAATGAGCAGTTCTTC	14	few	TRBV5-6	TRBJ2-1	NA
CASSQDVPGDEQYF	TGCGCCAGCAGCCAAGATGTCCCAGGGGACGAGCAGTACTTC	14	few	TRBV4-3	TRBJ2-7	NA
CASSEAWTGHGYTF	TGTGCCAGCAGTGAAGCGTGGACAGGGCATGGCTACACCTTC	14	few	TRBV2	TRBJ1-2	TRBD1
CASSCRGYSNQPQHF	TGTGCCAGCAGTTGCAGGGGCTATAGCAATCAGCCCCAGCATTTT	15	NA	TRBV6-8	TRBJ1-5	NA
CASSLAYPYEQYF	TGTGCCAGCAGCTTAGCTTACCCTTACGAGCAGTACTTC	13	NA	TRBV7-9	TRBJ2-7	NA
CSVEGGLNSYNEQFF	TGCAGCGTTGAAGGGGGCTTAAACTCCTACAATGAGCAGTTCTTC	15	few	TRBV29-1	TRBJ2-1	NA
CASGLSAGGSYNEQFF	TGTGCCAGCGGCCTCTCGGCGGGAGGATCCTACAATGAGCAGTTCTTC	16	few	TRBV6-2/TRBV6-3	TRBJ2-1	TRBD2
CASSVGTSGRGTQYF	TGTGCCAGCAGCGTAGGAACCAGCGGGAGAGGTACGCAGTATTTT	15	few	TRBV9	TRBJ2-3	TRBD2
CASQLGGFTDTQYF	TGTGCCAGCCAACTGGGCGGGTTCACAGATACGCAGTATTTT	14	few	TRBV7-2	TRBJ2-3	NA
CASSRPQGSRETQYF	TGTGCCAGCAGCCGACCCCAGGGCTCGAGAGAGACCCAGTACTTC	15	NA	TRBV5-4	TRBJ2-5	NA
CASSLVGTSVTGELFF	TGCGCCAGCAGCTTGGTTGGGACTAGCGTCACCGGGGAGCTGTTTTTT	16	NA	TRBV5-1	TRBJ2-2	TRBD2
CASSFSSFRNEQYF	TGTGCCAGCAGTTTTTCCAGTTTCAGGAACGAGCAGTACTTC	14	NA	TRBV12-3/TRBV12-4	TRBJ2-7	NA
CASSPGGLAGGLIYNEQFF	TGTGCCAGCAGCCCGGGGGGACTAGCGGGGGGACTAATCTACAATGAGCAGTTCTTC	19	few	TRBV7-6	TRBJ2-1	TRBD2
CASSPRDLGTEQYF	TGTGCCAGCAGCCCGCGGGACTTAGGGACCGAGCAGTACTTC	14	NA	TRBV7-4	TRBJ2-7	NA
CASSLGLGAGGSYNEQFF	TGTGCCAGCAGCTTAGGGTTGGGGGCAGGGGGCTCCTACAATGAGCAGTTCTTC	18	few	TRBV7-6	TRBJ2-1	TRBD1
CSVVVTGAGSYEQYF	TGCAGCGTCGTCGTAACAGGGGCTGGCTCCTACGAGCAGTACTTC	15	few	TRBV29-1	TRBJ2-7	TRBD1
CSVVLAGDYNEQFF	TGCAGCGTCGTACTAGCGGGAGATTACAATGAGCAGTTCTTC	14	few	TRBV29-1	TRBJ2-1	TRBD2
CASSFTERVAEKLFF	TGTGCCAGCAGTTTCACAGAGCGTGTAGCCGAAAAACTGTTTTTT	15	few	TRBV12-3/TRBV12-4	TRBJ1-4	NA
CASSVAGLGDEKLFF	TGTGCCAGCAGCGTAGCGGGATTGGGGGATGAAAAACTGTTTTTT	15	few	TRBV9	TRBJ1-4	NA
CASALGSSYNEQFF	TGTGCCAGTGCCCTGGGGAGCTCCTACAATGAGCAGTTCTTC	14	NA	TRBV11-3	TRBJ2-1	NA
CATSRGGTGTYEQYF	TGTGCCACCAGCAGAGGAGGAACAGGGACCTACGAGCAGTACTTC	15	few	TRBV15	TRBJ2-7	NA
CSARQYSSEKLFF	TGCAGTGCTAGACAGTACAGTTCAGAAAAACTGTTTTTT	13	NA	TRBV20-1	TRBJ1-4	NA
CASSQEGGVYTGELFF	TGCGCCAGCAGCCAAGAAGGAGGGGTCTACACCGGGGAGCTGTTTTTT	16	NA	TRBV4-3	TRBJ2-2	NA
CASSLLAGLETQYF	TGTGCCAGCAGCTTACTAGCGGGACTAGAGACCCAGTACTTC	14	NA	TRBV7-3	TRBJ2-5	TRBD2
CAISGTSDSYNEQFF	TGTGCCATCAGCGGGACTAGCGACTCCTACAATGAGCAGTTCTTC	15	few	TRBV10-3	TRBJ2-1	TRBD2
CASSPGVSYGYTF	TGTGCCAGCAGCCCGGGGGTGTCCTATGGCTACACCTTC	13	NA	TRBV27	TRBJ1-2	NA
CASSPRTSGSNNMEQFF	TGTGCCAGCAGCCCCCGGACTAGCGGGAGTAACAACATGGAGCAGTTCTTC	17	NA	TRBV7-3	TRBJ2-1	TRBD2
CASSQDPAGRMNTGELFF	TGCGCCAGCAGCCAAGATCCCGCAGGACGGATGAACACCGGGGAGCTGTTTTTT	18	NA	TRBV4-3	TRBJ2-2	NA
CASAGQGGDSPLHF	TGTGCCAGCGCGGGACAGGGGGGGGATTCACCCCTCCACTTT	14	NA	TRBV28	TRBJ1-6	TRBD1
CASSKDRGRPQETQYF	TGTGCCAGCAGCAAGGACAGGGGCAGGCCGCAAGAGACCCAGTACTTC	16	once	TRBV21-1	TRBJ2-5	NA
CASSEPHQSTDTQYF	TGTGCCAGCAGTGAACCACATCAGAGCACAGATACGCAGTATTTT	15	NA	TRBV2	TRBJ2-3	NA
CASSRGPTEQYF	TGTGCCAGCAGCCGAGGGCCCACCGAGCAGTACTTC	12	NA	TRBV3-1	TRBJ2-7	NA
CSARDFESLCEQYF	TGCAGTGCTAGAGATTTCGAGTCCCTCTGCGAGCAGTACTTC	14	NA	TRBV20-1	TRBJ2-7	NA
CASSSTESGANVLTF	TGTGCCAGCAGCTCCACAGAGTCTGGGGCCAACGTCCTGACTTTC	15	NA	TRBV7-9	TRBJ2-6	NA
CASSLRGILVPRNYEQYF	TGTGCCAGCAGTTTAAGGGGAATTTTAGTCCCCAGAAACTACGAGCAGTACTTC	18	NA	TRBV28	TRBJ2-7	NA
CASSQPTAGVTYEQYF	TGCGCCAGCAGCCAACCAACAGCGGGAGTCACCTACGAGCAGTACTTC	16	NA	TRBV4-1	TRBJ2-7	TRBD2
CASSSAGGNSNEQFF	TGTGCCAGCAGCTCGGCCGGGGGGAATTCCAATGAGCAGTTCTTC	15	NA	TRBV11-2	TRBJ2-1	TRBD2
CSVEGNSPWYHEQFF	TGCAGCGTTGAAGGTAACTCTCCATGGTACCATGAGCAGTTCTTC	15	few	TRBV29-1	TRBJ2-1	NA
CASSFRSSASYEQYF	TGTGCCAGCAGTTTTAGATCCTCAGCCTCCTACGAGCAGTACTTC	15	NA	TRBV12-3/TRBV12-4	TRBJ2-7	NA
CASSEAAQGYNEQFF	TGTGCCAGCAGTGAAGCAGCACAGGGCTACAATGAGCAGTTCTTC	15	few	TRBV6-1	TRBJ2-1	NA
CSARVQHTDTQYF	TGCAGTGCTAGGGTTCAGCACACAGATACGCAGTATTTT	13	NA	TRBV20-1	TRBJ2-3	NA
CASSLASRNTDTQYF	TGCGCCAGCAGCTTGGCCAGCAGAAACACAGATACGCAGTATTTT	15	NA	TRBV5-1	TRBJ2-3	NA
CASSSYGRDTEAFF	TGTGCCAGCAGTTCCTACGGACGGGACACTGAAGCTTTCTTT	14	NA	TRBV27	TRBJ1-1	NA
CASSLGGPIYEQYF	TGTGCCAGCAGCTTGGGGGGGCCGATCTACGAGCAGTACTTC	14	NA	TRBV5-6	TRBJ2-7	NA
CASSLRPRDEQFF	TGTGCCAGCAGCTTACGGCCCCGGGATGAGCAGTTCTTC	13	NA	TRBV7-3	TRBJ2-1	NA
CASSSGTSANNEQFF	TGTGCCAGCAGTTCCGGGACTAGCGCCAACAATGAGCAGTTCTTC	15	NA	TRBV7-9	TRBJ2-1	TRBD2
CASSDIVLRETQYF	TGTGCCAGCAGTGACATTGTCTTGAGAGAGACCCAGTACTTC	14	few	TRBV7-2	TRBJ2-5	NA
CASSGEGYNEQFF	TGTGCCAGTAGCGGGGAAGGCTACAATGAGCAGTTCTTC	13	NA	TRBV19	TRBJ2-1	NA
CSCSGGVGETQYF	TGCAGCTGTTCTGGGGGCGTAGGGGAGACCCAGTACTTC	13	NA	TRBV29-1	TRBJ2-5	NA